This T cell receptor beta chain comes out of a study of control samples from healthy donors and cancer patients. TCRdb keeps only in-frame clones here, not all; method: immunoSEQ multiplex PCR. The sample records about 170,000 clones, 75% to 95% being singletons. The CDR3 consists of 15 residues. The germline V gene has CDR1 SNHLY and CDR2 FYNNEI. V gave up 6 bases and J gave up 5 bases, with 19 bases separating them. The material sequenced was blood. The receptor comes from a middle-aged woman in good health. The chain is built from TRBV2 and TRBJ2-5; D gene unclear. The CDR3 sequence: CASRRGWGSAETQYF. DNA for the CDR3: TGTGCCAGCAGAAGAGGTTGGGGATCAGCGGAGACCCAGTACTTC.